This is a list of T cell receptor beta chains from one sample in a study of T cells in localized non-small cell lung cancer. Measured with immunoSEQ multiplex PCR; TCRdb has only the in-frame clones, and not every one. This table has roughly 30,000 clones, around 93% appearing once. The source was peripheral blood, collected before any cancer treatment. The receptors shown here come from a female donor older than 55 with stage I lung adenocarcinoma. Both conserved end residues are part of each CDR3. Fields, in order: clone size, V gene, D gene, J gene, CDR3 DNA, CDR3 protein. D genes are given only for firm matches. Rows give clone size only sometimes, using once, few, many, or a class for an expanded clone.

.	TRBV4-1	TRBD1	TRBJ2-1	TGCGCCAGCAGCTCCGGGACAGGGGGCAGGAATGAGCAGTTCTTC	CASSSGTGGRNEQFF
once	TRBV18	.	TRBJ2-3	TGTGCCAGCTCAAGAGCAGCAGGGGAGAGGACAGATACGCAGTATTTT	CASSRAAGERTDTQYF
.	TRBV18	.	TRBJ1-1	TGTGCCAGCTCACCGGGTGGCAACACTGAAGCTTTCTTT	CASSPGGNTEAFF
once	TRBV4-2	.	TRBJ1-1	TGTGCCAGCAGCCAAGATGAAATAACCAACGGGGGATACCCTGAAGCTTTCTTT	CASSQDEITNGGYPEAFF
once	TRBV27	TRBD1	TRBJ1-6	TGTGCCAGCAGACCCGGGACAGGGGCCAATTCACCCCTCCACTTT	CASRPGTGANSPLHF
.	TRBV11-2	TRBD2	TRBJ2-3	TGTGCCAGCAGCTTTCGGAGACTAGCGGGACGATTGAGCACAGATACGCAGTATTTT	CASSFRRLAGRLSTDTQYF
.	TRBV5-1	TRBD2	TRBJ2-7	TGCGCCAGCAGCTTGGCAAGCGGGAGTGAGCAGTACTTC	CASSLASGSEQYF
.	TRBV5-1	.	TRBJ2-5	TGCGCCAGCAACGAGGAGCACCAAGAGACCCAGTACTTC	CASNEEHQETQYF
.	TRBV5-1	.	TRBJ2-6	TGCGCCAGCAGCTTTGGGGCCGGGGCCAACGTCCTGACTTTC	CASSFGAGANVLTF
.	TRBV13	.	TRBJ2-3	TGTGCCAGCAGCTTGAGAACAGGGCTAACGACGCAGTATTTT	CASSLRTGLTTQYF
.	TRBV4-1	TRBD2	TRBJ2-7	TGCGCCAGCAGCCAAGGGACTAGCGGGGGGTTCGGCGAGCAGTACTTC	CASSQGTSGGFGEQYF
.	TRBV21-1	.	TRBJ1-2	TGTGCCAGCAGCAAAGGAACAGGGGGCAGTAACTATGGCTACACCTTC	CASSKGTGGSNYGYTF
.	TRBV27	.	TRBJ1-2	TGTGCCAGCAGTTTAGGGGGCCTTGCTAACTATGGCTACACCTTC	CASSLGGLANYGYTF
.	TRBV7-9	.	TRBJ1-3	TGTGCCAGCAGCTTAGAGCCGAGCGGAAACACCATATATTTT	CASSLEPSGNTIYF
.	TRBV7-6	TRBD1	TRBJ1-1	TGTGCCAGCAGCTTCTCACCACGACAGGGGGGGAACACTGAAGCTTTCTTT	CASSFSPRQGGNTEAFF
.	TRBV5-1	.	TRBJ2-7	TGCGCCAGTAGGGGAGGAACCTACGAGCAGTACTTC	CASRGGTYEQYF